The rows below give T cell receptor beta chains drawn from one sample of a study of T cell changes during pregnancy in multiple sclerosis. Some clones are missing from TCRdb's copy, which holds only in-frame ones; the method was immunoSEQ multiplex PCR. Of approximately 58,000 clones listed, roughly 92% were seen once; the top ten hold roughly 1.4%. The sample consisted of peripheral blood, taken in the second trimester of pregnancy. The receptors shown here come from a female donor with multiple sclerosis, enrolled in a pregnancy study. Each CDR3 is given without its conserved first and last residue. Size tells how often a clone was seen (once, few, many) or the class of an expanded clone, and some rows leave it out.

abundance | len | v_gene | CDR3aa
- | 13 | TRBV5-1 | ASSLEGDGGMTQF
- | 13 | TRBV10-3 | AISESKIAGDEQY
- | 12 | TRBV5-4 | ASSSRGKDTEAF
- | 13 | TRBV4-1 | ASSQARSSYNEQF
- | 16 | TRBV7-9 | ASSLGPGGASGANVLT
- | 13 | TRBV9 | ASSVEGLATNEQF
once | 12 | TRBV4-1 | ASSPQNDRGEAF
once | 12 | TRBV11-2 | ASSWSGGNNEQF
- | 11 | TRBV4-1 | ASSQGDSYEQY
- | 13 | TRBV7-2 | ASSLGGRTVEKLF
- | 14 | TRBV19 | ASSPRGVRGSEKLF
- | 13 | TRBV28 | ASSLPTSGRLEQF
- | 12 | TRBV6-5 | ASSITGDGGELF
- | 14 | TRBV9 | ASSAGQGVGYTEAF
- | 10 | TRBV2 | ASSERGYEQY
- | 12 | TRBV6-4 | ASSERYEANVLT
once | 15 | TRBV28 | ASSLPGLWGTNEKLF
- | 12 | TRBV19 | ASSKGQGNQPQH
- | 12 | TRBV28 | ASSFYPQPGGYT
- | 12 | TRBV10-3 | AISEGRLRETQY
once | 12 | TRBV28 | ASTTGGTPNEQF
- | 12 | TRBV28 | ASHTSGYTDTQY
- | 15 | TRBV7-2 | ASSLGLLIDSPYEQY
- | 13 | TRBV28 | ASSFERQGGEKLF
few | 12 | TRBV30 | AWSARTGSTEAF
once | 15 | TRBV7-9 | ASSYKLTGGTYNEQF
- | 13 | TRBV4-1 | ASSIGQASSYEQY
once | 14 | TRBV4-2 | ASSQDVDRANQPQH
- | 13 | TRBV2 | ASSSPGTEPYEQY
- | 10 | TRBV28 | ASSFFEGEQF
- | 14 | TRBV10-3 | AISTSGTGSNYGYT
- | 14 | TRBV18 | ASSPPGVGGTYEQY
- | 12 | TRBV5-6 | ASSVGQASYGYT
- | 11 | TRBV10-3 | AISPGQNQPQH
- | 16 | TRBV7-2 | ASSLAKGSGRAADTQY
- | 13 | TRBV19 | ASSMGLAGSYEQY
- | 15 | TRBV11-3 | ASSLERDRANTGELF
once | 13 | TRBV11-2 | ASSQTGGSGNTIY
- | 15 | TRBV10-1 | ASSEASRSFPNTEAF
- | 18 | TRBV4-3 | ASSQGPISVWYSTNTEAF